This T cell receptor (beta chain) was sequenced for a study of post-analysis software for immune sequencing data. From germline, CDR1 is SGHDT and CDR2 YYEEEE. Trimming took 4 bases from V and 2 from J, leaving 15 bases between them. This CDR3 is built from 15 residues. This clonotype has only one observation. Its target is unknown. General study results and limits: A handful of TRBV segments were significantly more frequent in patients than in controls. TRBV5-6, TRBV5-1 and TRBV20-1 were among these segments. Strong co-clustering by F measure linked samples that shared a preparation batch.

TCR beta cDNA libraries included unique molecular identifiers. Out of roughly 0.95 to 11 million T cells, a few hundred thousand cDNA molecules were generated. TCRdb re-analysed the PCR reads in MiXCR, keeping a single row per CDR3 protein. The sample has more than 450,000 distinct CDR3 sequences; 30% to 40% are singletons. This chain links TRBV5-6 with TRBJ1-2; a possible D gene is TRBD1 (5 bases). The clonotype was recovered from a girl younger than 18 with multiple sclerosis. Sequences were obtained from blood. In DNA, the CDR3 is TGTGCCAGCAGCGGGGGTTTCAGGGCCAACTATGGCTACACCTTC. Amino acids: CASSGGFRANYGYTF.